What follows are 27 T cell receptor beta chains derived from one specimen sequenced in a study of T cells in Graves' hyperthyroidism and ophthalmopathy. Template material for amplifying TCR beta CDR3 regions consisted of RNA transcripts. The HTBI set primed first-round TCR CDR3 RT-PCR. TCRdb processed the multiplex PCR reads anew with MiXCR; each CDR3 protein has one entry. The sample holds roughly 640,000 distinct CDR3 sequences, more than 15% seen once. What was sequenced was blood. These receptors were obtained from a woman aged 40 to 50 with Graves' ophthalmopathy.

Comment on this clonotype: Its ends do not fully match the called genes, so a read error is possible. This chain uses TRBV11-2 with TRBJ2-5; no clear D gene. The CDR3 length is 15 residues. Per germline, CDR1 SGHAT and CDR2 FQNNGV. The CDR3 is CTSSQDFSGEETQYF. In nucleotides, the CDR3 is TGTACCAGCAGCCAAGATTTTTCCGGCGAAGAGACCCAGTACTTC.

This clonotype was detected ten times or more. The chain joins TRBV14 to TRBJ2-3, with a tentative D call TRBD2 (6 bases). CDR3 length: 14 residues. From germline, CDR1 is SGHDN and CDR2 FVKESK. The V gene lost 5 bases and the J gene lost 8 bases, with 17 bases spanning the gap. CDR3 loop: CASSAGPSRGTQYF. CDR3 bases: TGTGCCAGCAGCGCGGGGCCATCCCGGGGTACGCAGTATTTT.

This clonotype was observed a handful of times. The chain uses TRBV6-1 and TRBJ2-2, with 14 bases identical to TRBD2. Trimming took 4 bases from V and 4 from J; bases not matched to a gene: 14. CDR1 MNHNS and CDR2 SASEGT come from the germline V gene. The CDR3 has 20 residues. CDR3 coding DNA: TGTGCCAGCAGTGCCGGTAATCTAGGACTAGCGGGAGGCCCCACCGGGGAGCTGTTTTTT. It encodes CASSAGNLGLAGGPTGELFF.

The chain links TRBV19 to TRBJ1-2; no clear D. Between the trimmed V and J ends, which lost 5 bases and 8 bases, there was a span of 15 bases. The CDR3 sequence is 13 residues long. Germline CDR1 reads LNHDA; CDR2 reads SQIVND (reference sequence). CDR3 in amino acids: CASSATTRSGYTF. The CDR3, as DNA: TGTGCCAGTAGTGCCACCACCAGATCGGGCTACACCTTC. The entire variable domain, with the rest obtained from reference TRBV19 and TRBJ1-2, is as follows: DGGITQSPKYLFRKEGQNVTLSCEQNLNHDAMYWYRQDPGQGLRLIYYSQIVNDFQKGDIAEGYSVSREKKESFPLTVTSAQKNPTAFYLCASSATTRSGYTFGSGTRLTVV.

This clonotype has ten or more counts. The CDR3 sequence is CSAPGIDETQYF. The CDR3 coding sequence is TGCAGTGCACCGGGAATCGATGAGACCCAGTACTTC. The gene calls are TRBV20-1 and TRBJ2-5; D perhaps matches TRBD2 (5 bases). Germline V gene data show CDR1 as DFQATT and CDR2 as SNEGSKA (reference sequence). V lost 6 bases, J lost 5 bases, and 13 bases lay in between. The CDR3 spans 12 residues.

This chain connects TRBV20-1 to TRBJ2-7; D not certain. This CDR3 region has 12 residues. Deletions cut 2 bases from V and 5 bases from J, with 10 bases between. Germline CDR1 reads DFQATT; CDR2 reads SNEGSKA (reference sequence). The CDR3 nucleotides are TGCAGTGCTAGACCGCTAGGGAACGAGCAGTACTTC. Translating it yields CSARPLGNEQYF.

In this sample, this clonotype turned up a few times. Possible read error: a much larger clone is one base away. The chain employs TRBV10-2 and TRBJ2-7, with 7 bases matching TRBD1. The CDR3 is 15 residues long. Looked up from germline, CDR1 is WSHSY and CDR2 is SAAADI. CDR3 DNA sequence: TGCGTCAGCAGAGACAGGACAGGAGGAGCCGACGAGCAGTACTTC. Translating gives CVSRDRTGGADEQYF.

The table lists this clonotype with a few counts. The rearrangement uses TRBV7-9 and TRBJ2-4; TRBD2 matches 10 bases. Germline-derived CDR1 and CDR2 are SEHNR and FQNEAQ (reference sequence). CDR3 length: 15 amino acids. J was trimmed by 6 bases and V by 5 bases; bases with no gene match: 7. The CDR3 DNA follows: TGTGCCAGCAGCGCGCTAGCGGGAGCGATAAACATTCAGTACTTC. This encodes CASSALAGAINIQYF. The whole variable domain, filled in from reference TRBV7-9 and TRBJ2-4, reads DTGVSQNPRHKITKRGQNVTFRCDPISEHNRLYWYRQTLGQGPEFLTYFQNEAQLEKSRLLSDRFSAERPKGSFSTLEIQRTEQGDSAMYLCASSALAGAINIQYFGAGTRLSVL.

This clonotype came up a few times. This chain connects TRBV9 to TRBJ2-7; D is unclear. The V end was cut by 0 bases, the J end by 6 bases, with 10 bases between. This CDR3 has 13 residues. Germline V gene sequence: CDR1 SGDLS, CDR2 YYNGEE. In nucleotides, the CDR3 is TGTGCCAGCAGCGTAGAGTCCCACGGCGAGCAGTACTTC. Protein: CASSVESHGEQYF. The whole variable domain, remainder taken from reference TRBV9 and TRBJ2-7, is DSGVTQTPKHLITATGQRVTLRCSPRSGDLSVYWYQQSLDQGLQFLIQYYNGEERAKGNILERFSAQQFPDLHSELNLSSLELGDSALYFCASSVESHGEQYFGPGTRLTVT.

This clonotype has only a few counts. The rearrangement links TRBV29-1 to TRBJ2-3, with D tentatively TRBD1 or TRBD2 (6 bases each). CDR1 SQVTM and CDR2 ANQGSEA come from the germline V gene. The V and J ends lost 8 bases and 2 bases respectively, with 14 bases between them. The CDR3 runs to 13 residues. CDR3: CSTEGGPTDTQYF. CDR3 nucleotides: TGCAGCACCGAGGGGGGCCCCACAGATACGCAGTATTTT.

The table lists this clonotype with many counts. The chain carries TRBV5-1 and TRBJ2-3, with a weak D call TRBD1 (6 bases). In germline, CDR1 is SGHRS, CDR2 YFSETQ. The V end lost 1 base, the J end lost 6 bases, and 15 bases lay between the germline ends. This CDR3 is 15 amino acids long. CDR3 amino acids: CASSLRGRGLDTQYF. The DNA of the CDR3 is TGCGCCAGCAGCTTGCGCGGCAGGGGCCTGGATACGCAGTATTTT.

This clonotype has only one observation. A much larger clone differs from this one at a single base, so this may be a read error. This rearrangement joins TRBV6-5 to TRBJ1-2; tentatively, D is TRBD1 (5 bases). The CDR3 has 17 residues. Trimming removed 4 bases from V and 4 bases from J, with 22 bases in between. Germline V gene data show CDR1 as MNHEY and CDR2 as SVGAGI. CDR3 sequence: CASSSSGASKTLYGYTF. As DNA, the CDR3 is TGTGCCAGCAGTTCATCCGGGGCCTCGAAGACTCTCTATGGCTACACCTTC.

The chain employs TRBV18 and TRBJ1-2, with TRBD1 matching over 12 bases. Per germline, CDR1 KGHSH and CDR2 LQKENI. Unmatched junction bases numbered 9, after V lost 3 bases and J lost 1 base. This CDR3 region has 18 residues. The DNA of the CDR3 is TGTGCCAGCTCACCGACTCCGGGACAGGGGGCCGGTAACTATGGCTACACCTTC. It encodes CASSPTPGQGAGNYGYTF.

This clonotype was counted many times. This chain uses TRBV4-1 with TRBJ2-7; D remains unclear. CDR1 MGHRA and CDR2 YSYEKL come from the germline V gene. Trimming pared 0 bases from V and 6 bases from J, leaving 15 bases between. CDR3 length: 15 residues. The CDR3 DNA sequence: TGCGCCAGCAGCCAAGATCCTTCAGTATTGAGCGAGCAGTACTTC. As protein: CASSQDPSVLSEQYF.

This clonotype was seen repeatedly, ten times or more. J is TRBJ1-5 and V is TRBV2; D gene unclear. V was shortened by 2 bases and J by 5 bases, with 10 bases between the two germline ends. The CDR3 length is 14 residues. Germline lookup yields CDR1 SNHLY and CDR2 FYNNEI. CDR3 sequence reads: CASSEWTQDQPQHF. The DNA of the CDR3 is TGTGCCAGCAGTGAATGGACCCAGGATCAGCCCCAGCATTTT.

This clonotype was seen ten or more times. The chain uses TRBV27 and TRBJ2-1; tentatively, D is TRBD1 (5 bases). The length of the CDR3 is 16 residues. Between the trimmed V and J ends, which lost 4 bases and 2 bases, there was a span of 15 bases. Germline CDR1 is MNHEY and CDR2 is SMNVEV (reference sequence). CDR3 nucleotides: TGTGCCAGCAGTTCCCAAGGGGATGTCGCCTACAATGAGCAGTTCTTC. Protein product: CASSSQGDVAYNEQFF.

This clonotype was observed a handful of times. This sequence joins TRBV6-5 and TRBJ1-5; no firm D call. This CDR3 has 14 amino acids. Germline V CDR1 and CDR2: MNHEY, SVGAGI. Trimming shortened V by 2 bases and J by 1 base, and 6 bases separated the two germline ends. Here the CDR3 reads CASSYPDSNQPQHF. In DNA form, the CDR3 reads TGTGCCAGCAGTTACCCTGACAGCAATCAGCCCCAGCATTTT.

On this clonotype itself: A clone one base away is much larger, so this may be a read error. The chain is built from TRBV24-1 and TRBJ2-7, with D possibly matching TRBD2 (6 bases). This CDR3 is built from 14 residues. Germline V gene data show CDR1 as KGHDR and CDR2 as SFDVKD. Written as DNA, the CDR3 is TGTACCACCAGAAGGGGAGGTTTATACTACGAGCAGTACTTC. Amino acids: CTTRRGGLYYEQYF.

This clonotype was seen many times. The chain employs TRBV28 and TRBJ2-3, with TRBD2 matching 8 bases. The CDR3 covers 14 residues. CDR1 and CDR2 (germline): MDHEN, SYDVKM. V gave up 4 bases and J gave up 5 bases; unmatched junction bases: 5. The CDR3 protein is CASSSAGVKDTQYF. CDR3 coding DNA: TGTGCCAGCAGTTCAGCGGGAGTTAAAGATACGCAGTATTTT.

The chain recombines TRBV3-1 with TRBJ1-2; unclear D gene. The CDR3 runs 17 residues. Germline assignment: CDR1 LGHDT and CDR2 YNNKEL (reference sequence). Trimming removed 0 bases from V and 3 bases from J, with 17 bases in between. This CDR3 reads CASSQEVVRTDYYGYTF. CDR3 sequence (DNA): TGTGCCAGCAGCCAAGAGGTAGTTAGGACGGACTACTATGGCTACACCTTC.

This clonotype occurred many times. The chain links TRBV20-1 to TRBJ1-2; TRBD1 might be the D (6 bases). Germline V gene sequence: CDR1 DFQATT, CDR2 SNEGSKA (reference sequence). The CDR3 runs to 13 residues. Deletions cut 3 bases from V and 3 bases from J, with 11 bases between. CDR3 region: CSARAGEDYGYTF. In DNA, the CDR3 is TGCAGTGCTAGGGCAGGGGAAGACTATGGCTACACCTTC.

This clonotype showed up many times. The CDR3: CASNAAGGPYEQYF. The CDR3 nucleotides are TGTGCCAGTAACGCGGCGGGAGGGCCCTACGAGCAGTACTTC. The V call is TRBV19, the J call TRBJ2-7, with 9 positions matching TRBD2. The CDR3 covers 14 residues. V was clipped by 7 bases and J by 2 bases; unmatched bases: 6. In germline, CDR1 is LNHDA, CDR2 SQIVND (reference sequence).

The gene calls are TRBV6-4 and TRBJ1-2; unclear D gene. The CDR3 is 10 amino acids. Trimming took off 6 bases at V and 8 bases at J, with 7 bases between the two ends. In germline, CDR1 is MRHNA, CDR2 SNTAGT. The CDR3, as DNA: TGTGCCAGCAGGGGCCGGGGCTACACCTTC. Amino acids: CASRGRGYTF.

This chain joins TRBV5-1 and TRBJ2-6; D uncertain. Germline V CDR1 and CDR2: SGHRS, YFSETQ. Trimming pared 1 base from V and 0 bases from J, leaving 5 bases between. The CDR3 totals 15 residues. The CDR3 DNA sequence: TGCGCCAGCAGCTTGAGCAACTCTGGGGCCAACGTCCTGACTTTC. Protein product: CASSLSNSGANVLTF.

Notes on this clonotype: This sequence may be a read error, since a much larger clone differs from it by one base. This chain links TRBV7-6 with TRBJ1-5; D is possibly TRBD1 (5 bases). This CDR3 is built from 16 residues. CDR1 and CDR2 from the germline V gene are SGHVS and FNYEAQ. The CDR3 spells CARSLASGYSNQPQHF. CDR3 DNA: TGTGCCCGCAGCTTAGCGTCAGGGTATAGCAATCAGCCCCAGCATTTT. The variable domain in full, completed from reference TRBV7-6 and TRBJ1-5, reads GAGVSQSPRYKVTKRGQDVALRCDPISGHVSLYWYRQALGQGPEFLTYFNYEAQQDKSGLPNDRFSAERPEGSISTLTIQRTEQRDSAMYRCARSLASGYSNQPQHFGDGTRLSIL.

This clonotype was observed a few times. The rearrangement links TRBV20-1 to TRBJ2-2; 9 positions agree with TRBD1. The length of the CDR3 is 14 residues. Germline lookup yields CDR1 DFQATT and CDR2 SNEGSKA (reference sequence). V shed 3 bases and J 4 bases; nucleotides not matched to a gene: 3. CDR3 residues: CSARDRGATGELFF. As DNA, the CDR3 is TGCAGTGCTAGGGACAGGGGAGCCACCGGGGAGCTGTTTTTT.

This rearrangement joins TRBV28 to TRBJ2-2; D is uncertain. The length of the CDR3 is 14 residues. CDR1 and CDR2 from the germline V gene are MDHEN and SYDVKM. Trimming took off 5 bases at V and 6 bases at J, with 13 bases between the two ends. In DNA form, the CDR3 reads TGTGCCAGCAGTCGAGTGGCTCCCCCCGGGGAGCTGTTTTTT. This codes for CASSRVAPPGELFF.